The sample holds a few counts of the clone carrying this T cell receptor (beta chain). This record belongs to a study of cytomegalovirus exposure and HLA in healthy donors. This PCR relied on a set of 60 Vbeta primers and 13 Jbeta primers. Clones were sequenced by immunoSEQ multiplex PCR, and TCRdb holds only the in-frame ones, with some missing. The table has about 170,000 clones, around 80% seen once. The length of the CDR3 is 16 residues. CDR1 SQVTM and CDR2 ANQGSEA come from the germline V gene. Trimming cost V 4 bases and J 5 bases, with 22 bases left between them. The receptor was derived from a woman aged 45-65 years in good health and CMV-seropositive. This chain connects TRBV29-1 to TRBJ2-3; possibly TRBD1 for D (6 bases). The sample was PBMCs. CDR3 in amino acids: CSVVGGVGKQGDTQYF. The CDR3 nucleotides read TGCAGCGTTGTAGGCGGAGTAGGGAAACAGGGAGATACGCAGTATTTT.